Presented here are 20 T cell receptor beta chains from one specimen sequenced in a study of blood T cell repertoires in COVID-19. Some clones are missing from TCRdb's copy, which holds only in-frame ones; the method was immunoSEQ multiplex PCR. This table holds 250,000 to 350,000 clones, 87% found once. Sequencing input: peripheral blood. These receptors were taken from a woman aged 50 to 60 who had recovered from COVID-19.

This sequence joins TRBV5-8 and TRBJ1-5; TRBD1 aligns across 7 bases. The V and J ends lost 4 bases and 0 bases, in that order; junction bases with no gene match: 4. The CDR3 length is 15 residues. Germline loops: CDR1 SGHTS, CDR2 YDEGEE. CDR3 coding DNA: TGTGCCAGCAGCCGGGGACAGATTAGCAATCAGCCCCAGCATTTT. Translating gives CASSRGQISNQPQHF.

The chain is built from TRBV13 and TRBJ2-3, with 7 bases lining up with TRBD2. Trimming cost V 2 bases and J 2 bases; bases outside gene matches: 4. CDR1 and CDR2 (germline): PRHDT, FYEKMQ (reference sequence). This CDR3 is built from 15 residues. The CDR3 region is CASSLWAGATDTQYF. As DNA, the CDR3 is TGTGCCAGCAGCTTATGGGCGGGAGCCACAGATACGCAGTATTTT.

This chain links TRBV6-5 with TRBJ2-1, with TRBD1 matching 8 bases. V shed 5 bases and J 10 bases; nucleotides not matched to a gene: 7. Per germline, CDR1 MNHEY and CDR2 SVGAGI. This CDR3 has 13 residues. The CDR3 bases are TGTGCCAGCAGTACCGACAGGGGAGTCGAGCAGTTCTTC. Protein: CASSTDRGVEQFF.

The chain combines TRBV5-4 with TRBJ1-2, with TRBD1 matching over 8 bases. The CDR3 runs 16 residues. Germline CDR1 SGHNT, CDR2 YYREEE (reference sequence). With V trimmed by 4 bases and J by 6 bases, 14 bases remained unmatched. CDR3 nucleotide sequence: TGTGCCAGCAGCCGAATTCTATCGGACAGGGTTCATGGCTACACCTTC. As protein: CASSRILSDRVHGYTF. Complete variable domain (other parts from reference TRBV5-4 and TRBJ1-2): ETGVTQSPTHLIKTRGQQVTLRCSSQSGHNTVSWYQQALGQGPQFIFQYYREEENGRGNFPPRFSGLQFPNYSSELNVNALELDDSALYLCASSRILSDRVHGYTFGSGTRLTVV.

This clone was picked up a small number of times. V usage is TRBV4-3 and J usage is TRBJ1-1; D is ambiguous. Trimming removed 4 bases from V and 6 bases from J, with 15 bases in between. Per the germline V gene, CDR1 is LGHNA and CDR2 is YSLEER. This CDR3 has 14 amino acids. CDR3 protein: CASSPVGRHAEAFF. CDR3 coding DNA: TGCGCCAGCAGCCCAGTCGGGAGGCACGCTGAAGCTTTCTTT.

The CDR3 protein is CSASDTGTGVLDEQYF. The DNA of the CDR3 is TGCAGTGCTAGTGATACCGGGACAGGGGTTCTGGACGAGCAGTACTTC. The chain carries TRBV20-1 and TRBJ2-7; 10 nucleotides line up with TRBD1. The CDR3 contains 16 residues. V shed 3 bases, J shed 5 bases, and the junction held 13 bases outside the gene matches. In germline, CDR1 is DFQATT, CDR2 SNEGSKA (reference sequence).

CDR3 protein: CASSSTGNSYEQYF. The DNA of the CDR3 is TGTGCCAGCAGTTCGACAGGGAACTCCTACGAGCAGTACTTC. V usage is TRBV2 and J usage is TRBJ2-7; the match to TRBD1 covers 7 bases. CDR3 length: 14 residues. Germline CDR1 is SNHLY and CDR2 is FYNNEI. The junction had 4 bases not matched to a gene; V was cut back by 5 bases and J by 0 bases.

This sequence joins TRBV3-1 (or the pseudogene TRBV3-2) and TRBJ1-5; a weak D match, TRBD1 (5 bases). This CDR3 is built from 18 residues. Between the trimmed V and J ends, which lost 1 base and 0 bases, there was a span of 16 bases. Germline V gene sequence: CDR1 LGHDT, CDR2 YNNKEL (reference sequence). CDR3 nucleotide sequence: TGTGCCAGCAGCCAAGGACTCAGGGACTCCTATAGCAATCAGCCCCAGCATTTT. Translating it yields CASSQGLRDSYSNQPQHF.

The chain recombines TRBV7-2 with TRBJ2-7, with a weak D call TRBD2 (5 bases). This CDR3 is 13 amino acids long. CDR1 and CDR2 (germline): SGHTA, FQGNSA. The ends were cut back, 1 base at V and 4 bases at J, with 8 bases in the middle. This CDR3 is CASSLVPGYEQYF. In DNA form, the CDR3 reads TGTGCCAGCAGCTTAGTTCCGGGGTACGAGCAGTACTTC.

The chain employs TRBV5-8 and TRBJ1-2, with D perhaps TRBD1 (6 bases). V dropped 3 bases and J dropped 8 bases, with 20 bases sitting between them. The CDR3 has 15 residues. Germline CDR1 and CDR2: SGHTS and YDEGEE. CDR3 bases: TGTGCCAGCAGCTCCCGCTATGTGGGGGCTCTCGGCTACACCTTC. This translates into CASSSRYVGALGYTF. The whole variable domain, remainder taken from reference TRBV5-8 and TRBJ1-2, is EAGVTQSPTHLIKTRGQQATLRCSPISGHTSVYWYQQALGLGLQFLLWYDEGEERNRGNFPPRFSGRQFPNYSSELNVNALELEDSALYLCASSSRYVGALGYTFGSGTRLTVV.

The chain is built from TRBV20-1 and TRBJ2-7; D may be TRBD1 (6 bases). The CDR3 contains 12 residues. CDR1 DFQATT and CDR2 SNEGSKA come from the germline V gene (reference sequence). With 3 bases removed from V and 7 bases from J, the gap between germline ends came to 13 bases. CDR3 in DNA: TGCAGTGCTAGTTGGGGGCGCGGGGAGCAGTACTTC. This gives the protein CSASWGRGEQYF.

The chain joins TRBV30 to TRBJ1-2; 8 positions match TRBD1. The trim removed 4 bases at V and 4 bases at J, leaving 8 bases unmatched. Germline V CDR1 and CDR2: GTSNPN, SVGIG (reference sequence). This CDR3 has 14 residues. The CDR3 DNA reads as TGTGCCTGGAAGGGAGACAGGGGTGGCTATGGCTACACCTTC. As protein: CAWKGDRGGYGYTF.

The chain joins TRBV9 to TRBJ2-7, with 10 nucleotides matching TRBD2. The CDR3 totals 15 residues. The junction had 2 bases not matched to a gene; V was cut back by 0 bases and J by 2 bases. Germline V CDR1 and CDR2: SGDLS, YYNGEE. The CDR3: CASSVGSGGPYEQYF. Written as DNA, the CDR3 is TGTGCCAGCAGCGTAGGTAGCGGGGGGCCCTACGAGCAGTACTTC.

V and J are TRBV9 and TRBJ2-3; TRBD2 matches at 12 bases. The CDR3 has 16 amino acids. V was clipped by 4 bases and J by 5 bases; unmatched bases: 8. Germline V gives CDR1 SGDLS, CDR2 YYNGEE. The CDR3, as DNA: TGTGCCAGCAGCCCCCGCGGACTAGCGGGGATAGATACGCAGTATTTT. This gives the protein CASSPRGLAGIDTQYF.

The chain links TRBV7-2 to TRBJ2-7; 7 bases line up with TRBD1. Germline V gene sequence: CDR1 SGHTA, CDR2 FQGNSA. The V gene end was trimmed by 5 bases and the J gene end by 7 bases; junction bases not matched to a gene: 11. The CDR3 has 14 residues. The CDR3, as DNA: TGTGCCAGCAGCCCCGGGGCGACAGGGCGGGAGCAGTACTTC. Translating it yields CASSPGATGREQYF.

This chain joins TRBV7-8 and TRBJ2-7; TRBD2 is a possible D gene (5 bases). The CDR3 is made up of 13 amino acids. Germline V CDR1 and CDR2: SGHVS, FQNEAQ. Trimming took 1 base from V and 4 from J, leaving 8 bases between them. Here the CDR3 DNA reads TGTGCCAGCAGCTTAGTTGGCGGGTACGAGCAGTACTTC. Translating gives CASSLVGGYEQYF.

This clone occurred a few times. This chain uses TRBV6-5 with TRBJ2-3; D might be TRBD2 (7 bases). V lost 0 bases, J lost 4 bases, and 11 bases lay in between. Germline-derived CDR1 and CDR2 are MNHEY and SVGAGI. The CDR3 totals 15 residues. The CDR3 coding sequence is TGTGCCAGCAGTTACTCCCAGGGGAGGGCAGATACGCAGTATTTT. Translated: CASSYSQGRADTQYF.

The chain uses TRBV28 and TRBJ1-5; 9 nucleotides agree with TRBD1. With 4 bases clipped from V and 6 bases from J, the junction kept 7 bases outside the gene matches. The CDR3 consists of 15 residues. CDR1 is MDHEN, CDR2 SYDVKM, per germline. In DNA form, the CDR3 reads TGTGCCAGCAGTTCCGGACAGGGGAAAGGTCAGCCCCAGCATTTT. Translating gives CASSSGQGKGQPQHF.

The chain combines TRBV11-2 with TRBJ1-4; D is uncertain. V lost 2 bases to trimming and J lost 14 bases, with 18 bases between them. The CDR3 consists of 14 residues. Germline V gene data show CDR1 as SGHAT and CDR2 as FQNNGV. In DNA, the CDR3 is TGTGCCAGCAGCTTAATAGGCGCCCTGGGAGGGCTGTTTTTT. Protein: CASSLIGALGGLFF.

V is TRBV4-3 and J is TRBJ1-4; 9 positions agree with TRBD1. Germline V lookup: CDR1 LGHNA, CDR2 YSLEER. The CDR3 consists of 15 residues. V shed 5 bases and J 8 bases; nucleotides not matched to a gene: 9. The DNA of the CDR3 is TGCGCCAGCAGCTTCGGGACAGGGAAAAACGAAAAACTGTTTTTT. Translated, it gives CASSFGTGKNEKLFF.